Listed here are 25 T cell receptor delta chains from one sample, sequenced in a study of gamma-delta chains in newborns, infants, children. TCRdb repeated clone calling on the reads with CATT. The data hold thousands of delta-chain clones, with about 43% observed a single time. The starting material was blood, obtained at baseline. These receptor sequences come from a child who received the measles vaccine.

A note on this clone: Given a much more abundant clone one base away, this may be a read error. V usage is TRDV2 and J usage is TRDJ1; D gene uncertain. Trimming cost V 1 base and J 2 bases, with 13 bases left between them. Germline lookup yields CDR1 GEAIGNYY and CDR2 EKD. The CDR3 loop spans 15 amino acids. CDR3 in DNA: TGTGCCTGTGACACGCTCCGAGAGGGGACCGATAAACTCATCTTT. The encoded protein is CACDTLREGTDKLIF.

Notes on this clone: This may come from a read error, since a much larger clone is one base off. J is TRDJ3 and V is TRDV2, with 11 bases fitting TRDD3. CDR1 and CDR2 (germline): GEAIGNYY, EKD. The CDR3 totals 18 residues. CDR3 sequence: CACDKLGDRSWDTRRMFF. CDR3 sequence (DNA): TGTGCCTGTGACAAACTGGGGGATAGGTCCTGGGACACCCGACGGATGTTTTTC.

Relative to its sample, this clone is large. The identical CDR3 is also encoded by other nucleotide sequences in the sample. V usage is TRDV1 and J usage is TRDJ1, with 11 bases identical to TRDD3. V shed 2 bases and J 0 bases; nucleotides not matched to a gene: 20. Looked up from germline, CDR1 is TSWWSYY and CDR2 is QGS. The CDR3 extends over 22 amino acids. The CDR3 DNA is TGTGCTCTTGGGGAATCCCCTGGGGGATACTTTTGGGCGTACGATTACACCGATAAACTCATCTTT. Translating gives CALGESPGGYFWAYDYTDKLIF.

To note about this clone: One end of the junction does not line up with germline, which may come from a read error. The rearrangement joins TRDV1 to TRDJ1; D perhaps matches TRDD2 (5 bases). Germline V gene lookup returns CDR1 TSWWSYY and CDR2 QGS. This CDR3 is built from 15 residues. The CDR3 nucleotides are TGTGCTCTTGGGGAACCCAGGCCCTACGATCAAAAACCCATCTTT. Its protein is CALGEPRPYDQKPIF.

In regard to this clone: A read error may be the cause here, since a much bigger clone is one base away. The rearrangement joins TRDV3 to TRDJ1; 13 bases agree with TRDD3. The CDR3 runs 17 residues. Germline loops: CDR1 TVYSNPD, CDR2 GDNSRS (reference sequence). The V segment lost 4 bases and the J segment 2 bases; nucleotides outside the gene matches: 13. The CDR3 here is CASSYEVLGDTTDKLIF. The CDR3 DNA reads as TGTGCCTCTTCCTACGAGGTACTGGGGGATACGACCGATAAACTCATCTTT.

This clone ranks as medium-sized. This chain links TRDV1 with TRDJ2; D unresolved. Trimming pared 5 bases from V and 0 bases from J, leaving 13 bases between. Germline CDR1 and CDR2: TSWWSYY and QGS. This CDR3 has 16 amino acids. CDR3 sequence reads: CALGSWLKSLTAQLFF. In DNA form, the CDR3 reads TGTGCTCTTGGGTCGTGGCTTAAATCTTTGACAGCACAACTCTTCTTT.

The chain uses TRDV1 and TRDJ1; D assignment may be TRDD2 or TRDD3 (9 bases each). V lost 3 bases, J lost 4 bases, and 39 bases lay in between. From germline, CDR1 is TSWWSYY and CDR2 QGS. This CDR3 is built from 23 residues. CDR3 nucleotides: TGTGCTCTTGGGGATTACCTTCCTACGGGGGATACACATGCCGTGGAGGTGAACGATAAACTCATCTTT. Residues: CALGDYLPTGDTHAVEVNDKLIF.

On this clone: This may come from a read error, since a much larger clone is one base off. The chain joins TRDV1 to TRDJ1; 9 nucleotides line up with TRDD3. The V and J ends lost 3 bases and 3 bases, in that order; junction bases with no gene match: 26. The CDR3 sequence is 22 residues long. CDR1 TSWWSYY and CDR2 QGS come from the germline V gene. The DNA of the CDR3 is TGTGCTCTTGGGGAGCCACCCGTTTTGAGAGAATGGGGGATATGCTACGCCGATAAACTCATCTTT. This gives the protein CALGEPPVLREWGICYADKLIF.

Points on this clone: The same CDR3 arises from other DNA sequences in this sample as well. This rearrangement joins TRDV1 to TRDJ1, with 10 bases matching TRDD3. This CDR3 contains 23 residues. Germline CDR1 is TSWWSYY and CDR2 is QGS. V lost 0 bases to trimming and J lost 6 bases; unmatched junction nucleotides: 28. CDR3: CALGELARASPTSGGYARNKLIF. The CDR3 DNA reads TGTGCTCTTGGGGAACTGGCAAGGGCGTCGCCGACTTCGGGGGGATACGCGCGAAATAAACTCATCTTT.

This clone counts as medium-sized. This sequence joins TRDV2 and TRDJ1, with D perhaps TRDD3 (5 bases). V shed 3 bases and J shed 11 bases, with 21 bases lying between them. Germline loops: CDR1 GEAIGNYY, CDR2 EKD. There are 14 residues in the CDR3. The CDR3 DNA reads TGTGCCTGTGACGCCATACTGGAGGGACTTTTGCTCATCTTT. This sequence encodes CACDAILEGLLLIF.

This clone was recorded only once. The J gene is TRDJ1, the V gene TRDV1, with D perhaps matching TRDD3 (9 bases). The ends were cut back, 2 bases at V and 1 base at J, with 29 bases in the middle. Looked up from germline, CDR1 is TSWWSYY and CDR2 is QGS. The CDR3 is made up of 21 amino acids. In DNA, the CDR3 is TGTGCTCTTGGGGAAAGGATCTTCCTACTCCTTACTGGGGGACTCACCGATAAACTCATCTTT. It translates to CALGERIFLLLTGGLTDKLIF.

This clone was seen a handful of times. The chain recombines TRDV1 with TRDJ1, with a tentative D call TRDD2 (6 bases). Per germline, CDR1 TSWWSYY and CDR2 QGS. The CDR3 length is 17 residues. V was trimmed by 4 bases and J by 1 base, leaving 19 bases between them. The CDR3 here is CALGARPSPTLTDKLIF. The CDR3, as DNA: TGTGCTCTTGGGGCCAGGCCTTCCCCTACTCTCACCGATAAACTCATCTTT.

As concerns this clone: A much larger clone sits a single nucleotide away, making a read error possible. Additional DNA sequences in this sample encode the identical CDR3. The CDR3: CACDTLITGGPSSWDTRQMFF. CDR3 DNA: TGTGCCTGTGACACCCTAATTACTGGGGGACCAAGCTCCTGGGACACCCGACAGATGTTTTTC. The genes are TRDV2 and TRDJ3, with 9 bases matching TRDD3. Trimming took 0 bases from V and 0 from J; bases not matched to a gene: 11. CDR3 length: 21 amino acids. CDR1 is GEAIGNYY, CDR2 EKD, per germline.

This clone is termed medium-sized. The chain couples TRDV1 to TRDJ1; 12 bases line up with TRDD3. The CDR3 has 18 residues. From germline, CDR1 is TSWWSYY and CDR2 QGS. V was pared by 1 base and J by 5 bases, with 11 bases of the junction left unmatched. As DNA, the CDR3 is TGTGCTCTTGGGGAACCAAATTCCTACTGGGGGATACAAGATAAACTCATCTTT. Amino acids: CALGEPNSYWGIQDKLIF.

Within the sample, this clone is large. This sample includes further DNA sequences coding for the same CDR3. DNA of the CDR3: TGTGCCTGTGACACAAGCTGGGGGATACGAAGGGACACCGATAAACTCATCTTT. It encodes CACDTSWGIRRDTDKLIF. The J gene is TRDJ1, the V gene TRDV2, with TRDD3 identical over 12 bases. Germline CDR1 GEAIGNYY, CDR2 EKD. The CDR3 runs to 18 residues. V shed 1 base, J shed 0 bases, and the junction held 8 bases outside the gene matches.

Details on this clone: This may be a read error, as it is one base from a much larger clone. The J gene is TRDJ3, the V gene TRDV2, with D perhaps matching TRDD3 (6 bases). The V gene lost 1 base and the J gene lost 4 bases, with 28 bases spanning the gap. Germline V gene lookup returns CDR1 GEAIGNYY and CDR2 EKD. The CDR3 has 22 residues. The CDR3 spells CACDTLKSRYGTPQWDTRQMFF. CDR3 coding DNA: TGTGCCTGTGACACGCTAAAAAGCAGATACGGCACCCCACAGTGGGACACCCGACAGATGTTTTTC.

In the case of this clone: A much bigger clone sits one base away, suggesting this may be a read error. The chain uses TRDV1 and TRDJ1; 8 positions agree with TRDD3. The CDR3 length is 19 residues. Germline CDR1 is TSWWSYY and CDR2 is QGS. The chain's CDR3 is CALGEQAILGDEGTNKLIF. The CDR3 region has the DNA TGTGCTCTTGGGGAACAGGCCATATTGGGGGATGAGGGCACCAATAAACTCATCTTT.

This clone rates as medium-sized. The rearrangement joins TRDV1 to TRDJ1; 10 nucleotides agree with TRDD3. The V gene end was trimmed by 2 bases and the J gene end by 7 bases; junction bases not matched to a gene: 16. The CDR3 extends over 18 amino acids. CDR1 is TSWWSYY, CDR2 QGS, per germline. The chain's CDR3 is CALGEAPLLWGIWGKLIF. CDR3 coding DNA: TGTGCTCTTGGGGAAGCCCCACTACTCTGGGGGATATGGGGTAAACTCATCTTT.

With regard to this clone: This specimen includes other DNA sequences encoding the same CDR3. The chain recombines TRDV1 with TRDJ1; 12 bases are a match to TRDD3. Trimming took 4 bases from V and 2 from J; bases not matched to a gene: 8. CDR1 is TSWWSYY, CDR2 QGS, per germline. The CDR3 has 17 amino acids. CDR3 in DNA: TGTGCTCTTGGGGCGCGTACTGGGGGATACAAAACCGATAAACTCATCTTT. The encoded protein is CALGARTGGYKTDKLIF.

V gene TRDV1 combines with J gene TRDJ1, with TRDD3 identical over 8 bases. The V and J ends lost 6 bases and 8 bases, in that order; junction bases with no gene match: 14. This CDR3 is built from 15 residues. The V gene's germline CDR1 is TSWWSYY and CDR2 QGS. The CDR3 coding sequence is TGTGCTCTTGGAAGGGATACGCGTACAAATAGGAAACTCATCTTT. Protein: CALGRDTRTNRKLIF.

The sample holds a few counts of this clone. V is TRDV2 and J is TRDJ1, with a tentative D call TRDD3 (5 bases). Deletions cut 4 bases from V and 0 bases from J, with 29 bases between. Germline CDR1 reads GEAIGNYY; CDR2 reads EKD. CDR3 length: 20 amino acids. The DNA of the CDR3 is TGTGCCTGTGATGAGGTGGGGTCAAGAGGCCCAGGCCCGTACACCGATAAACTCATCTTT. Translating gives CACDEVGSRGPGPYTDKLIF.

This clone was seen a few times. V usage is TRDV1 and J usage is TRDJ1; D unresolved. The closer fit of TRDJ2 to the DNA end suggests the J call may be wrong. CDR3 length: 12 amino acids. The germline V gene encodes CDR1 TSWWSYY and CDR2 QGS. As DNA, the CDR3 is TGTGCTCTTGGGTCTATACCCGATAAACTCTTCTTT. Its protein product is CALGSIPDKLFF.

In the case of this clone: One junction end does not reproduce the germline sequence, and a read error may be involved. Different DNA sequences within this sample yield the same CDR3. This chain connects TRDV1 to TRDJ1; 9 bases map to TRDD3. The CDR3 runs to 20 residues. Germline assignment: CDR1 TSWWSYY and CDR2 QGS. In DNA form, the CDR3 reads TGTGCTCTTGGGGAACTGGAATTCGCGTACTGGGGGACTTACACCGACAAACTCATCTTT. Amino acid sequence: CALGELEFAYWGTYTDKLIF.

Details on this clone: This may come from a read error, since a much larger clone is one base off. The chain is built from TRDV2 and TRDJ2, with 7 bases that match TRDD3. The CDR3 has 19 amino acids. Germline CDR1 GEAIGNYY, CDR2 EKD. CDR3: CACDTLGVLKGSFTAQLFF. CDR3 coding DNA: TGTGCCTGTGACACCCTGGGGGTCTTAAAAGGGTCTTTTACAGCACAACTCTTCTTT.

Comments on this clone: The junction departs from the called germline gene at one end, perhaps through a read error. This chain uses TRAV29/DV5 with TRDJ1; tentatively, D is TRDD2 (6 bases). Germline V lookup: CDR1 NSMFDY, CDR2 ISSIKDK. The length of the CDR3 is 18 residues. For the CDR3, the DNA is TGTGCAGCAAGCACCTTCCACTCTACTAGGCGATCCACCGATAAACTCATCTTC. It is translated as CAASTFHSTRRSTDKLIF.